Below, 27 T cell receptor beta chains from the same sample are listed, as sequenced in a study of early T cells in non-severe SARS-CoV-2 infection. One entry per CDR3 protein, called by TCRdb with MiXCR from the 5' RACE reads. The data contain more than 70,000 distinct CDR3 sequences, roughly 13% of them singletons. Sequences were obtained from whole blood. These receptors originate from an adult who was a healthcare worker with PCR-confirmed SARS-CoV-2 infection or an uninfected control (not recorded which).

The rearrangement uses TRBV28 and TRBJ2-1, with D perhaps matching TRBD1 (5 bases). CDR1 is MDHEN, CDR2 SYDVKM, per germline. Trimming pared 2 bases from V and 9 bases from J, leaving 8 bases between. The CDR3 runs to 12 residues. For the CDR3, the DNA is TGTGCCAGCAGTTTACAGGGATCTGAGCAGTTCTTC. Amino acids: CASSLQGSEQFF.

The chain recombines TRBV7-2 with TRBJ2-3, with 8 bases aligning to TRBD2. The germline CDR1 and CDR2 sequences are SGHTA and FQGNSA. J gave up 13 bases and V 4 bases, and 16 bases lay outside the gene matches. This CDR3 contains 15 residues. The CDR3 region is CASSSNAGTSRSEYF. In DNA, the CDR3 is TGTGCCAGCAGCTCCAACGCCGGGACTAGTCGCTCAGAGTATTTT.

V and J are TRBV7-2 and TRBJ1-6, with 9 bases identical to TRBD1. V shed 2 bases and J 10 bases; nucleotides not matched to a gene: 6. The V gene's germline CDR1 is SGHTA and CDR2 FQGNSA. The CDR3 covers 15 residues. DNA for the CDR3: TGTGCCAGCAGCTTATCCGGGACAGGGAGGTCACCCCTCCACTTT. Protein: CASSLSGTGRSPLHF.

The CDR3 DNA follows: TGTGCCAGCAGCCCGAAAGGAACAGGGGCGTACGAGCAGTACTTC. Amino acids: CASSPKGTGAYEQYF. V is TRBV6-5 and J is TRBJ2-7, with 7 bases identical to TRBD1. This CDR3 contains 15 residues. Germline CDR1 reads MNHEY; CDR2 reads SVGAGI. With 6 bases clipped from V and 4 bases from J, the junction kept 12 bases outside the gene matches.

Regarding this clonotype: A much larger clone differs by one base, so this may be a read error. V and J are TRBV3-1 and TRBJ2-7; D is perhaps TRBD2 (6 bases). Between the trimmed V and J ends, which lost 4 bases and 6 bases, there was a span of 19 bases. Germline CDR1 is LGHDT and CDR2 is YNNKEL (reference sequence). The CDR3 is made up of 15 amino acids. The CDR3 region has the DNA TGTGCCAGCAGCCTCGTCGGGAGCAGGTCATCCGAGCAGTACTTC. It specifies CASSLVGSRSSEQYF.

V usage is TRBV6-1 and J usage is TRBJ1-1; D is ambiguous. There are 15 residues in the CDR3. Looked up from germline, CDR1 is MNHNS and CDR2 is SASEGT. Trimming took 1 base from V and 4 from J, leaving 13 bases between them. CDR3 DNA sequence: TGTGCCAGCAGTGAAGTAGGGCGCGGGGTCACTGAAGCTTTCTTT. Translation: CASSEVGRGVTEAFF.

This clonotype was counted ten times or more. This rearrangement joins TRBV4-2 to TRBJ2-5, with TRBD2 as a possible D gene (6 bases). The CDR3 runs 14 residues. CDR1 LGHNA and CDR2 YNFKEQ come from the germline V gene. V lost 5 bases, J lost 3 bases, and 13 bases lay in between. The CDR3 region has the DNA TGTGCCAGCAGCGGTGGTAGCGGTAAAGAGACCCAGTACTTC. Protein: CASSGGSGKETQYF.

The chain joins TRBV5-4 to TRBJ2-5, with 14 nucleotides matching TRBD2. Germline V gene data show CDR1 as SGHNT and CDR2 as YYREEE (reference sequence). CDR3 length equals 16 residues. V gave up 4 bases and J gave up 3 bases; unmatched junction bases: 5. CDR3 protein: CASSPGLAGEKETQYF. Here the CDR3 DNA reads TGTGCCAGCAGCCCGGGACTAGCGGGGGAAAAAGAGACCCAGTACTTC.

This clonotype was detected a few times. The chain joins TRBV29-1 to TRBJ1-2, with 7 nucleotides matching TRBD1. Trimming cost V 2 bases and J 7 bases; bases outside gene matches: 13. CDR1 SQVTM and CDR2 ANQGSEA come from the germline V gene. The CDR3 contains 15 residues. As DNA, the CDR3 is TGCAGCGTTGAAAGGGGGCGGAGCGGCGGAGGTGGCTACACCTTC. Amino acid sequence: CSVERGRSGGGGYTF.

The J gene is TRBJ1-5, the V gene TRBV9; D is undetermined. Trimming took 2 bases from V and 4 from J, leaving 7 bases between them. CDR1 is SGDLS, CDR2 YYNGEE, per germline. CDR3 size: 13 residues. CDR3 in DNA: TGTGCCAGCAGCGTGGGTCTTAATCAGCCCCAGCATTTT. This translates into CASSVGLNQPQHF.

The genes are TRBV20-1 and TRBJ2-2, with TRBD2 identical over 7 bases. Losses at the gene ends were 4 bases for V and 4 bases for J; bases not matched to a gene: 6. This CDR3 has 14 amino acids. Germline values: CDR1 DFQATT, CDR2 SNEGSKA (reference sequence). The CDR3 loop reads CSAKAGLGTGELFF. The DNA for the CDR3 is TGCAGTGCTAAAGCGGGGCTTGGCACCGGGGAGCTGTTTTTT.

This clonotype has ten or more counts. The chain has TRBV14 and TRBJ1-2; tentative D call: TRBD1 (6 bases). V was clipped by 1 base and J by 8 bases, with 14 bases between them. The germline CDR1 and CDR2 sequences are SGHDN and FVKESK. The CDR3 length is 14 residues. The DNA of the CDR3 is TGTGCCAGCAGCCAAGCGGGGGCGCGTGGAGGCTACACCTTC. Its translation: CASSQAGARGGYTF.

This clonotype was detected only a few times. The J gene is TRBJ2-2, the V gene TRBV5-1; 10 bases are a match to TRBD2. The germline gives CDR1 SGHRS, CDR2 YFSETQ. The J segment lost 3 bases and the V segment lost 0 bases, leaving 5 bases of the junction unmatched. The CDR3 loop spans 17 amino acids. CDR3 sequence reads: CASSLVLAGGYTGELFF. DNA for the CDR3: TGCGCCAGCAGCTTGGTGTTAGCGGGGGGCTACACCGGGGAGCTGTTTTTT.

The genes are TRBV7-2 and TRBJ2-7; 8 bases are a match to TRBD2. Per germline, CDR1 SGHTA and CDR2 FQGNSA. Trimming took 0 bases from V and 3 from J; bases not matched to a gene: 7. The length of the CDR3 is 16 residues. The CDR3 bases are TGTGCCAGCAGCTTAGCTGGTAGCGGGGTAAACTACGAGCAGTACTTC. This encodes CASSLAGSGVNYEQYF.

This clonotype was counted only a few times. The chain recombines TRBV3-1 with TRBJ1-5; a weak D match, TRBD1 (5 bases). The CDR3 length is 14 residues. V dropped 1 base and J dropped 4 bases, with 8 bases sitting between them. Germline V lookup: CDR1 LGHDT, CDR2 YNNKEL (reference sequence). This CDR3 reads CASSQGRGNQPQHF. The CDR3 nucleotides are TGTGCCAGCAGCCAAGGTAGGGGTAATCAGCCCCAGCATTTT.

This clonotype was seen many times. This chain joins TRBV27 and TRBJ2-2; D gene unclear. The V and J ends lost 3 bases and 4 bases respectively, with 9 bases between them. This CDR3 is 14 amino acids long. Germline CDR1 MNHEY, CDR2 SMNVEV (reference sequence). CDR3 amino acids: CASSFGYGTGELFF. The CDR3 DNA is TGTGCCAGCAGTTTCGGGTACGGCACCGGGGAGCTGTTTTTT.

This clonotype was seen more than once but under ten times. V is TRBV11-2 and J is TRBJ2-1; 7 bases agree with TRBD1. Germline V CDR1 and CDR2: SGHAT, FQNNGV. After removal of 1 base from V and 8 bases from J, the junction contained 8 bases not matched to a gene. The CDR3 is 15 residues long. The CDR3 DNA is TGTGCCAGCAGCTTAGCCAGGGGGTCTGTCTATGAGCAGTTCTTC. This sequence encodes CASSLARGSVYEQFF.

This rearrangement joins TRBV9 to TRBJ2-1; the D gene could be TRBD1 or TRBD2 (5 bases each). This CDR3 spans 12 amino acids. Germline V CDR1 and CDR2: SGDLS, YYNGEE. V was trimmed by 2 bases and J by 8 bases, leaving 8 bases between them. CDR3 protein: CASSVGVDEQFF. The CDR3 bases are TGTGCCAGCAGCGTGGGGGTCGATGAGCAGTTCTTC.

This clonotype was recorded many times. The genes are TRBV2 and TRBJ1-2; a possible D gene is TRBD1 (6 bases). The germline CDR1 and CDR2 sequences are SNHLY and FYNNEI. This CDR3 is 14 amino acids long. Deletions cut 4 bases from V and 4 bases from J, with 13 bases between. As DNA, the CDR3 is TGTGCCAGCAGTGGGAGACAGGCCGGCTATGGCTACACCTTC. The encoded protein is CASSGRQAGYGYTF.

There are many counts of this clonotype. V is TRBV5-1 and J is TRBJ2-2; D is possibly TRBD1 (5 bases). This CDR3 is built from 17 residues. Trimming pared 1 base from V and 4 bases from J, leaving 17 bases between. Germline V gene lookup returns CDR1 SGHRS and CDR2 YFSETQ. The CDR3 DNA is TGCGCCAGCAGCTTGTTACCCGCGCAGGGTTCCACCGGGGAGCTGTTTTTT. Translation: CASSLLPAQGSTGELFF.

This clonotype was seen more than once but under ten times. The V and J genes are TRBV20-1 and TRBJ2-3; D possibly matches TRBD1 or TRBD2 (6 bases each). This CDR3 has 15 amino acids. Trimming pared 0 bases from V and 0 bases from J, leaving 10 bases between. Germline values: CDR1 DFQATT, CDR2 SNEGSKA (reference sequence). CDR3 DNA: TGCAGTGCTAGAGATCGCGGGACAAGCACAGATACGCAGTATTTT. As protein: CSARDRGTSTDTQYF.

The chain carries TRBV6-2 or TRBV6-3 and TRBJ2-5, with D unresolved. V lost 2 bases and J 5 bases, leaving 3 bases between the germline ends. There are 11 residues in the CDR3. Per germline, CDR1 MNHEY and CDR2 SVGEGT. The CDR3: CASSYLETQYF. CDR3 sequence (DNA): TGTGCCAGCAGTTACCTGGAGACCCAGTACTTC.

By share of the sample, this clonotype is medium-sized. CDR3 nucleotide sequence: TGCGCCAGCAGCCAAGATGAGGGGGACTCCTACGAGCAGTACTTC. Residues: CASSQDEGDSYEQYF. This chain links TRBV4-3 with TRBJ2-7, with D maybe TRBD1 (6 bases). CDR1 and CDR2 from the germline V gene are LGHNA and YSLEER. The V end lost 0 bases, the J end lost 0 bases, and 9 bases lay between the germline ends. The CDR3 has 15 residues.

This clonotype was recorded a few times. J is TRBJ2-2 and V is TRBV12-3 or TRBV12-4, with 10 bases matching TRBD2. The CDR3 loop spans 15 amino acids. The J segment lost 7 bases and the V segment lost 3 bases, leaving 5 bases of the junction unmatched. Here the CDR3 DNA reads TGTGCCAGCAGTTTGAGGGCTAGCGGGGGCGGGGAGCTGTTTTTT. Residues: CASSLRASGGGELFF.

V is TRBV4-2 and J is TRBJ2-2, with D hard to call. CDR1 and CDR2 from the germline V gene are LGHNA and YNFKEQ. CDR3 length: 14 amino acids. V was clipped by 4 bases and J by 5 bases, with 11 bases between them. The CDR3 loop reads CASSPNLETGELFF. CDR3 sequence (DNA): TGTGCCAGCAGCCCAAACCTCGAGACCGGGGAGCTGTTTTTT.

Many counts were recorded for this clonotype. The CDR3 protein is CASSAHRPQRGTDTQYF. DNA for the CDR3: TGTGCCAGCAGCGCACACCGGCCCCAGCGGGGCACAGATACGCAGTATTTT. The V call is TRBV7-9, the J call TRBJ2-3; tentative D call: TRBD2 (6 bases). V was trimmed by 5 bases and J by 1 base, leaving 19 bases between them. From germline, CDR1 is SEHNR and CDR2 FQNEAQ (reference sequence). This CDR3 spans 17 amino acids.

The V call is TRBV7-2, the J call TRBJ2-7; TRBD2 is a possible D gene (5 bases). The CDR3 totals 14 residues. V lost 2 bases to trimming and J lost 6 bases, with 14 bases between them. Germline V gives CDR1 SGHTA, CDR2 FQGNSA. The CDR3: CASSLSPGVFEQYF. DNA of the CDR3: TGTGCCAGCAGCTTATCACCCGGGGTTTTCGAGCAGTACTTC. Supplemented by reference TRBV7-2 and TRBJ2-7, the full variable domain reads GAGVSQSPSNKVTEKGKDVELRCDPISGHTALYWYRQSLGQGLEFLIYFQGNSAPDKSGLPSDRFSAERTGGSVSTLTIQRTQQEDSAVYLCASSLSPGVFEQYFGPGTRLTVT.